This is a list of T cell receptor beta chains from one sample in a study of regulatory T cells in long-lasting Graves disease. TCRdb re-derived calls from the multiplex PCR reads in MiXCR, one entry per CDR3 protein. This table has about 470,000 distinct CDR3 sequences, 20% to 25% appearing once. The sequenced sample was peripheral blood mononuclear cells (PBMCs), obtained when the disease was refractory, from a patient treated with antithyroid drugs. The receptor set was obtained from a female donor with Graves disease. Both conserved end residues are part of each CDR3. The D gene is left open where the match is weak. Part of the rows lack a size; the others show once, few, many or a class for expanded clones.

CDR3aa	CDR3nt	abundance	v_gene	d_gene	j_gene
CASSLRSIWSTDTQYF	TGTGCCAGCAGTTTAAGGTCCATCTGGAGCACAGATACGCAGTATTTT	NA	TRBV28	NA	TRBJ2-3
CASSPKKRMISRQFF	TGTGCCAGCAGCCCCAAGAAAAGGATGATTTCAAGGCAGTTCTTC	NA	TRBV13	NA	TRBJ2-1
CASSQEGLGNNQPQHF	TGTGCCAGCAGCCAAGAGGGACTGGGGAACAATCAGCCCCAGCATTTT	NA	TRBV4-2	NA	TRBJ1-5
CASSLTDRPVHSPLHF	TGTGCCAGCAGCTTAACAGACCGACCAGTTCATTCACCCCTCCACTTT	many	TRBV7-8	NA	TRBJ1-6
CASNGLAGGQTQYF	TGCGCCAGCAACGGACTAGCGGGGGGACAGACCCAGTACTTC	NA	TRBV5-1	TRBD2	TRBJ2-5
CSARAGQGAIAFF	TGCAGTGCTAGGGCTGGACAGGGGGCGATAGCTTTCTTT	NA	TRBV20-1	TRBD1	TRBJ1-1
CASSPRTSGSTYNEQFF	TGCGCCAGCAGCCCTAGGACTAGCGGGAGCACCTACAATGAGCAGTTCTTC	few	TRBV5-1	TRBD2	TRBJ2-1
CASSSGASHEQYF	TGTGCCAGCAGCTCCGGGGCCTCTCACGAGCAGTACTTC	NA	TRBV5-4	NA	TRBJ2-7
CASRGGRGSMNTGELFF	TGTGCCAGCAGGGGGGGACGGGGGTCGATGAACACCGGGGAGCTGTTTTTT	many	TRBV2	NA	TRBJ2-2
CASSLVGQSNYGYTF	TGTGCCAGCAGCTTAGTGGGCCAGTCAAACTATGGCTACACCTTC	many	TRBV7-2	NA	TRBJ1-2
CASSSQKNTEAFF	TGTGCCAGCAGTTCTCAGAAGAACACTGAAGCTTTCTTT	many	TRBV6-5	NA	TRBJ1-1
CASSLVHGKAFF	TGTGCCAGCAGTTTAGTTCACGGAAAAGCTTTCTTT	many	TRBV12-3/TRBV12-4	NA	TRBJ1-1
CASSLNAPGETQYF	TGTGCCAGCAGCTTAAATGCTCCTGGGGAGACCCAGTACTTC	few	TRBV7-8	NA	TRBJ2-5
CASRPQASGANVLTF	TGTGCCAGTAGACCACAGGCCTCTGGGGCCAACGTCCTGACTTTC	many	TRBV19	NA	TRBJ2-6
CASSHGRVRGVSNEKLFF	TGTGCCAGCAGCCACGGAAGGGTTCGCGGGGTATCTAATGAAAAACTGTTTTTT	few	TRBV3-1	NA	TRBJ1-4
CATSDLWGPAQYF	TGTGCCACCAGTGATTTGTGGGGCCCGGCCCAGTACTTC	many	TRBV24-1	NA	TRBJ2-5
CASSEGIISYEQYF	TGTGCCAGCAGTGAAGGGATAATATCCTACGAGCAGTACTTC	NA	TRBV6-2/TRBV6-3	NA	TRBJ2-7
CASSVYGGTFYEQYF	TGTGCCAGCAGTGTATACGGGGGCACCTTCTACGAGCAGTACTTC	NA	TRBV7-2	NA	TRBJ2-7
CASRPYPGGLETQYF	TGTGCCAGCAGGCCTTATCCTGGGGGCTTGGAGACCCAGTACTTC	NA	TRBV28	NA	TRBJ2-5
CASSIRGTSNEKLFF	TGTGCCAGTAGTATTAGAGGGACTTCTAATGAAAAACTGTTTTTT	NA	TRBV19	NA	TRBJ1-4
CASSLNLGDTQYF	TGTGCCAGCAGCTTAAATTTAGGCGATACGCAGTATTTT	NA	TRBV7-3	NA	TRBJ2-3
CSVVTDTQYF	TGCAGCGTTGTCACAGATACGCAGTATTTT	NA	TRBV29-1	NA	TRBJ2-3
CASSQGMDEQYF	TGCGCCAGCAGCCAAGGAATGGACGAGCAGTACTTC	NA	TRBV4-1	NA	TRBJ2-7
CAWNNGGKAFF	TGTGCCTGGAATAACGGGGGGAAAGCTTTCTTT	few	TRBV30	NA	TRBJ1-1
CAWSRQGRENIQYF	TGTGCCTGGAGCAGGCAGGGTCGAGAAAACATTCAGTACTTC	few	TRBV30	NA	TRBJ2-4
CASSPSGNSRYEQYF	TGTGCCAGCAGTCCCAGCGGGAATAGCCGGTACGAGCAGTACTTC	many	TRBV28	TRBD2	TRBJ2-7
CASRTSSGRAYEQYF	TGTGCCAGCAGGACTTCTAGCGGGAGGGCCTACGAGCAGTACTTC	many	TRBV28	TRBD2	TRBJ2-7
CASSLGLAGVIEQFF	TGTGCCAGCAGCTTAGGACTAGCGGGAGTAATTGAGCAGTTCTTC	NA	TRBV7-9	TRBD2	TRBJ2-1
CASSSQTGSQPQHF	TGTGCCAGTAGTAGCCAGACCGGTTCTCAGCCCCAGCATTTT	NA	TRBV19	NA	TRBJ1-5
CASSFRRQGPYGYTF	TGTGCCAGCAGTTTTCGAAGGCAGGGACCTTACGGCTACACCTTC	many	TRBV12-3/TRBV12-4	NA	TRBJ1-2
CASSLDGTGGSYEQYF	TGTGCCAGCAGCTTAGATGGGACAGGGGGCTCCTACGAGCAGTACTTC	many	TRBV11-3	TRBD1	TRBJ2-7
CASSSRTSGSSNTGELFF	TGTGCCAGCAGTTCTCGGACTAGCGGGAGCTCGAACACCGGGGAGCTGTTTTTT	NA	TRBV28	TRBD2	TRBJ2-2
CASSQVYRSPEAFF	TGTGCCAGCAGCCAAGTGTATAGGAGCCCTGAAGCTTTCTTT	NA	TRBV14	NA	TRBJ1-1
CAGTSGVYMTYEQYF	TGTGCCGGAACTTCGGGGGTATACATGACCTACGAGCAGTACTTC	NA	TRBV19	NA	TRBJ2-7
CASIEGERQETQYF	TGTGCCAGCATAGAAGGGGAGAGGCAAGAGACCCAGTACTTC	many	TRBV6-1	NA	TRBJ2-5
CASSVSSTLNTEAFF	TGTGCCAGCAGTGTGAGTTCGACGCTGAACACTGAAGCTTTCTTT	many	TRBV6-1	NA	TRBJ1-1
CASRATGLTEAFF	TGTGCCAGCAGGGCGACAGGGTTGACTGAAGCTTTCTTT	many	TRBV28	TRBD1	TRBJ1-1
CASSSWEGGYTF	TGTGCCAGCAGCTCATGGGAGGGTGGCTACACCTTC	NA	TRBV7-9	NA	TRBJ1-2
CASGYGETQYF	TGTGCCTCAGGGTATGGGGAGACCCAGTACTTC	many	TRBV30	NA	TRBJ2-5
CSASSGQLSYEQYF	TGCAGTGCCTCTAGCGGACAATTATCCTACGAGCAGTACTTC	many	TRBV20-1	TRBD2	TRBJ2-7
CAISDTSGTYEQYF	TGTGCCATCAGTGATACTAGCGGAACCTACGAGCAGTACTTC	many	TRBV10-3	TRBD2	TRBJ2-7
CASSSVGFSNQPQHF	TGTGCCAGTAGTAGCGTGGGATTTAGCAATCAGCCCCAGCATTTT	few	TRBV19	NA	TRBJ1-5
CASSRGQGAGQPQHF	TGTGCCAGCAGCCGGGGACAGGGGGCAGGCCAGCCCCAGCATTTT	many	TRBV2	TRBD1	TRBJ1-5
CASSGGLWAQETQYF	TGTGCCAGCAGCGGAGGTCTTTGGGCGCAAGAGACCCAGTACTTC	many	TRBV7-8	NA	TRBJ2-5
CASSGTLGQGSYGYTF	TGTGCCAGCAGTGGGACCCTGGGACAGGGGTCCTATGGCTACACCTTC	few	TRBV25-1	TRBD1	TRBJ1-2
CAIRTSGGVSSYEQYF	TGTGCCATCAGAACTAGCGGGGGTGTTTCCTCCTACGAGCAGTACTTC	many	TRBV10-3	TRBD2	TRBJ2-7
CASSELGTGGVQPQHF	TGTGCCAGCAGTGAACTTGGGACAGGGGGCGTCCAGCCCCAGCATTTT	NA	TRBV6-1	TRBD1	TRBJ1-5
CASGQVNSPLHF	TGTGCCAGTGGACAGGTTAATTCACCCCTCCACTTT	few	TRBV27	TRBD1	TRBJ1-6
CAWSARKDQPQHF	TGTGCCTGGAGTGCCCGTAAAGATCAGCCCCAGCATTTT	many	TRBV30	NA	TRBJ1-5
CSAKPHGGYGYTF	TGCAGTGCCAAGCCTCACGGGGGGTACGGCTACACCTTC	few	TRBV20-1	NA	TRBJ1-2
CASSPQGTGTQYF	TGTGCCAGCAGTCCACAGGGAACCGGGACCCAGTACTTC	few	TRBV12-3/TRBV12-4	NA	TRBJ2-5